The present TCR beta chain was sequenced within a study of response to subunit inactivated influenza vaccine. General study points: That few new T cells are recruited by each seasonal influenza vaccination was the authors' suggestion.

Of note for this clonotype: Its antigen is undetermined.

The CDR3 covers 15 residues. Per germline, CDR1 SGHVS and CDR2 FNYEAQ. The trim removed 5 bases at V and 2 bases at J, leaving 6 bases unmatched. Each CDR3 protein gets one entry after TCRdb re-called the RT-PCR reads with MiXCR. The sample shows about 520,000 distinct CDR3 sequences, 25% of them seen only once. V and J are TRBV7-6 and TRBJ1-3; 7 nucleotides line up with TRBD1. The origin of this receptor is a man aged 45-65 years who received an inactivated influenza vaccine. Material: CD4+ T cells sorted from PBMCs, obtained 5 days after vaccination. The CDR3 coding sequence is TGTGCCAGCAGCCGACAGGGAGACACTGGAAACACCATATATTTT. Encoded protein: CASSRQGDTGNTIYF. Full variable domain (missing parts from reference TRBV7-6 and TRBJ1-3): GAGVSQSPRYKVTKRGQDVALRCDPISGHVSLYWYRQALGQGPEFLTYFNYEAQQDKSGLPNDRFSAERPEGSISTLTIQRTEQRDSAMYRCASSRQGDTGNTIYFGEGSWLTVV.